These T cell receptor beta chains were read from a single sample in a study of CD8 T cells in Susac syndrome. One entry per CDR3 protein, called by TCRdb with MiXCR from the immunoSEQ multiplex PCR reads. The table lists about 160,000 distinct CDR3 sequences, approximately 95% of them singletons. The sequencing input was CD4+ T cells from PBMCs. The receptors were sampled from a human donor with multiple sclerosis. Each CDR3 is given with its conserved first and last residue. D genes are given only for firm matches. Rows may omit the clone size; those that give it use once, few, many or a size class.

cdr3_length j_call clone_size v_call d_call cdr3_nt cdr3_aa
14 TRBJ1-2 . TRBV4-1 TRBD1 TGCGCCAGCAGCGAACAGGGGGACGGCTATGGCTACACCTTC CASSEQGDGYGYTF
13 TRBJ2-5 . TRBV20-1 . TGCAGTGCGCTGGAGATCGGTGGGGAGACCCAGTACTTC CSALEIGGETQYF
15 TRBJ2-2 . TRBV7-8 TRBD2 TGTGCCAGCAGCTTATCTAGCGGGAGAGCCGGGGAGCTGTTTTTT CASSLSSGRAGELFF
16 TRBJ1-5 . TRBV7-8 TRBD1 TGTGCCAGCAGCTGGGGGCGGGACAGGGGTTTTAGGCCCCAGCATTTT CASSWGRDRGFRPQHF
16 TRBJ2-3 . TRBV4-2 . TGTGCCAGCAGCCAAGGGGCGGGGCTTGGCACAGATACGCAGTATTTT CASSQGAGLGTDTQYF
12 TRBJ1-2 . TRBV19 . TGTGCCAGTAGTAAGAAGAACTATGGCTACACCTTC CASSKKNYGYTF
16 TRBJ1-5 . TRBV12-3/TRBV12-4 . TGTGCCAGCAGTTCGTGGGGGGCAGGGGGCAATCAGCCCCAGCATTTT CASSSWGAGGNQPQHF
18 TRBJ1-1 . TRBV19 . TGTGCCAGTAATCTCGAAGGGGTTGGATCTGGAGTTCCCACTGAAGCTTTCTTT CASNLEGVGSGVPTEAFF
16 TRBJ2-5 . TRBV3-1 . TGTGCCAGCAGCCCCCCCCCTACAAGGGGCGGGGAGACCCAGTACTTC CASSPPPTRGGETQYF
15 TRBJ1-2 . TRBV5-1 . TGCGCCAGCAGCACACGCAACGGGGTTGGGTATGGCTACACCTTC CASSTRNGVGYGYTF
18 TRBJ2-1 . TRBV25-1 TRBD1 TGTGCCAGCAGTGAGCGGGGACAGGGGTCCTACCCCTACAATGAGCAGTTCTTC CASSERGQGSYPYNEQFF
15 TRBJ2-7 . TRBV9 . TGTGCCAGCAGCGTTAGGCCCTCAGGGGATTACGAGCAGTACTTC CASSVRPSGDYEQYF
15 TRBJ2-3 . TRBV6-4 . TGTGCCAGCAGCGCAGAGGGCGGGGACACAGATACGCAGTATTTT CASSAEGGDTDTQYF
14 TRBJ1-2 . TRBV12-3/TRBV12-4 . TGTGCCAGCTCCCTGGAAGGGATCCCGAATGGCTACACCTTC CASSLEGIPNGYTF
17 TRBJ1-5 . TRBV7-2 . TGTGCCAGCAGCCCAAAGGACCTGGCTTATAGCAATCAGCCCCAGCATTTT CASSPKDLAYSNQPQHF
15 TRBJ1-1 . TRBV3-1 . TGTGCCAGCAGCGCTCGACAGTTATGGAGCACTGAAGCTTTCTTT CASSARQLWSTEAFF
15 TRBJ2-1 few TRBV7-9 TRBD2 TGTGCCAGCAGCCCTAGACTAGCGGGAGACAATGAGCAGTTCTTC CASSPRLAGDNEQFF
14 TRBJ1-1 . TRBV20-1 . TGCAGTGCTAGTCTGGCAGGGCGGAACACTGAAGCTTTCTTT CSASLAGRNTEAFF
16 TRBJ2-1 once TRBV2 . TGTGCCAGCTCCTTTTTCCCGGGACTGGCCTCTAATGAGCAGTTCTTC CASSFFPGLASNEQFF
16 TRBJ2-5 once TRBV30 TRBD2 TGTGCGGCCGGGACTAGCGCTTCTAGGGGGGGAGAGACCCAGTACTTC CAAGTSASRGGETQYF
14 TRBJ1-2 . TRBV4-3 . TGCGCCAGCAGCCAAGATATCGACGGCTATGGCTACACCTTC CASSQDIDGYGYTF
13 TRBJ2-2 . TRBV20-1 TRBD2 TGCAGTGCTGGGACTAGCCGGTCCGGGGAGCTGTTTTTT CSAGTSRSGELFF
15 TRBJ1-5 . TRBV18 . TGTGCCAGCTCACCAAATGCGGGGAGCGATCAGCCCCAGCATTTT CASSPNAGSDQPQHF
12 TRBJ1-2 . TRBV29-1 TRBD1 TGCAGCGTCGCCCGGGACAGCTATGGCTACACCTTC CSVARDSYGYTF
14 TRBJ1-5 . TRBV7-9 . TGTGCCAGCAGCTTCATAGGGGCCAATCAGCCCCAGCATTTT CASSFIGANQPQHF
14 TRBJ2-2 . TRBV5-4 . TGTGCCAGCACCTCTCCACTTCGCACCGGGGAGCTGTTTTTT CASTSPLRTGELFF
13 TRBJ1-2 . TRBV24-1 . TGTGCCACCAGTGATGACACTTACTATGGCTACACCTTC CATSDDTYYGYTF
14 TRBJ1-1 . TRBV12-3/TRBV12-4 . TGTGCCAGCAGTTTAGCCACCTTGAACACTGAAGCTTTCTTT CASSLATLNTEAFF
15 TRBJ2-6 . TRBV7-9 . TGTGCCAGCAGCTTATCACCCTCTGGGGCCAACGTCCTGACTTTC CASSLSPSGANVLTF
13 TRBJ2-2 . TRBV29-1 TRBD1 TGCAGCGTCCGGACAGGGACGGCCGGGGAGCTGTTTTTT CSVRTGTAGELFF
15 TRBJ2-3 . TRBV28 . TGTGCCAGCAACCTACCGGAGGCGGGGAAAGATACGCAGTATTTT CASNLPEAGKDTQYF
13 TRBJ1-1 . TRBV14 . TGTGCCAGCAGCCAATTCTCGGTGGCTGAAGCTTTCTTT CASSQFSVAEAFF
16 TRBJ2-7 . TRBV27 TRBD1 TGTGCCAGCAGTGTGAGAATGACAGGGGTCCTGGGGGAGCAGTACTTC CASSVRMTGVLGEQYF
17 TRBJ2-1 . TRBV27 TRBD2 TGTGCCAGCAGTTTCGGCTCTAGCGGGAGGACTTACAATGAGCAGTTCTTC CASSFGSSGRTYNEQFF
13 TRBJ1-3 once TRBV29-1 . TGCAGCGTCACACAAGACTCTGAAAACACCATATATTTT CSVTQDSENTIYF
9 TRBJ2-7 . TRBV6-1 . TGTGCCAGCATCCCCGAGCAGTACTTC CASIPEQYF
16 TRBJ2-1 . TRBV12-3/TRBV12-4 TRBD2 TGTGCCAGCAGTTCCCAATCTAGCGGGAGGTACAATGAGCAGTTCTTC CASSSQSSGRYNEQFF
13 TRBJ1-1 once TRBV20-1 TRBD1 TGCAGTGCTAGGACAGGGAGTTGGACTGAAGCTTTCTTT CSARTGSWTEAFF
14 TRBJ2-5 . TRBV7-9 . TGTGCCAGCAGCTCGCCCCCGGGAAAAGAGACCCAGTACTTC CASSSPPGKETQYF
13 TRBJ2-5 . TRBV2 . TGTGCCAGCCTGAACAATCACGGGGAGACCCAGTACTTC CASLNNHGETQYF
14 TRBJ2-3 . TRBV10-2 . TGCGCCAGCAGTGAGAGGGTGTTCCTGGGCACGCAGTATTTT CASSERVFLGTQYF